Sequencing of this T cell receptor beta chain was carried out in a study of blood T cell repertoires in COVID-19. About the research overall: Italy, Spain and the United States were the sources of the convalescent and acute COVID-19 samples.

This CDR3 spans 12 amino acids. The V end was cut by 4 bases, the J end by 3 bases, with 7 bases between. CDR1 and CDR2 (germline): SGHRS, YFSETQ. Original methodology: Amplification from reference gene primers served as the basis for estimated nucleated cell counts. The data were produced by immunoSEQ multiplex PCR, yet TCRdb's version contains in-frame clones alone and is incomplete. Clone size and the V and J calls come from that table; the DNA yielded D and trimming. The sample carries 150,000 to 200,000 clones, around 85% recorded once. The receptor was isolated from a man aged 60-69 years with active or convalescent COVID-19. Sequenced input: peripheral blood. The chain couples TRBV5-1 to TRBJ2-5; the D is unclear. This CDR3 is CASSPTEETQYF. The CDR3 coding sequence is TGCGCCAGCAGCCCAACGGAAGAGACCCAGTACTTC.